The T cell receptor beta chain described here comes from a study of CD8+CD57+ T cells in acquired aplastic anemia. The template for TCR beta VDJ and CDR3 sequence profiling was genomic DNA. Using its own MiXCR run on the reads, TCRdb lists one record per CDR3 protein. The table includes around 170,000 distinct CDR3 sequences, approximately 48% detected once. The sample holds many counts of this clonotype. CDR3 length: 13 amino acids. Between the trimmed V and J ends, which lost 3 bases and 9 bases, there was a span of 13 bases. Germline-derived CDR1 and CDR2 are SGHRS and YFSETQ. The authors sequenced patients whose flow cytometry had shown CD8+CD57+ cell expansion.

Sequencing was performed on sorted CD4+, CD8+, or CD8+CD57+ T cells (not recorded which) from PBMCs. The sequence came from a human donor with aplastic anemia. The chain employs TRBV5-1 and TRBJ2-1; no definite D call. This chain's CDR3 is CASSSFPDTEQFF. The DNA for the CDR3 is TGCGCCAGCAGCTCATTTCCCGATACTGAGCAGTTCTTC.